This T cell receptor (beta chain) was sequenced in a study of T cell responses to AZD1222 COVID-19 vaccine. Produced via immunoSEQ multiplex PCR; TCRdb's table is partial and in-frame only. This sample has over 130,000 clones, with 88% found just once. Study outcomes and limitations: Donors were mostly white British, more females; clonal diversity possibly underestimated. Reportedly, close to half of spike-specific TCRs are directed against unmutated variant regions. Without day 14 samples, only post-peak T cell repertoires were studied. Dominant CD4 TCR responses targeted spike regions 160-218 and 743-854.

Comments on this clone: What it binds is not known.

The sample consisted of peripheral blood, taken 28 days after the second AZD1222 dose. This clonotype originated in an adult who received the AZD1222 COVID-19 vaccine.

The CDR3 reads CASSPDRGQETQYF. CDR3 DNA: TGTGCCAGCAGCCCCGACAGGGGCCAAGAGACCCAGTACTTC. The chain joins TRBV7-2 to TRBJ2-5, with 8 bases matching TRBD1. The V gene end was trimmed by 5 bases and the J gene end by 1 base; junction bases not matched to a gene: 3. The CDR3 spans 14 residues. Germline CDR1 and CDR2: SGHTA and FQGNSA. Together with reference TRBV7-2 and TRBJ2-5, the CDR3 gives the full variable domain: GAGVSQSPSNKVTEKGKDVELRCDPISGHTALYWYRQSLGQGLEFLIYFQGNSAPDKSGLPSDRFSAERTGGSVSTLTIQRTQQEDSAVYLCASSPDRGQETQYFGPGTRLLVL.